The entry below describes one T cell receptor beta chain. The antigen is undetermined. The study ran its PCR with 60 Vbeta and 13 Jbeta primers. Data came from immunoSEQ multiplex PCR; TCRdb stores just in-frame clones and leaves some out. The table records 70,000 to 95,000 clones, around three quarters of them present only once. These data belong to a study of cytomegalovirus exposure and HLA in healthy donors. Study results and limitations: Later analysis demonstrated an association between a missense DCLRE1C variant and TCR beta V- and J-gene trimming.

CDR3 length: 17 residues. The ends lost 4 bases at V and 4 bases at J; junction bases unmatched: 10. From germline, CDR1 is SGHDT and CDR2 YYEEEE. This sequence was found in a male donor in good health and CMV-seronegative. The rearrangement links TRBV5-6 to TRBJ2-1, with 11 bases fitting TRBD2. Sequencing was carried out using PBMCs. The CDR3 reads CASSRRSSGGTYNEQFF. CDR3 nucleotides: TGTGCCAGCAGCCGGCGGTCTAGCGGGGGGACGTACAATGAGCAGTTCTTC.